This passage covers 11 T cell receptor beta chains from one sample sequenced in a study of cytomegalovirus exposure and HLA in healthy donors. TCRdb's copy holds only in-frame clones and misses some; the assay was immunoSEQ multiplex PCR. The sample has 250,000 to 400,000 clones, 88% seen once; the top ten hold around 1%. The sequenced sample was PBMCs. Receptors were obtained from a man aged 25-45 years in good health and CMV-seronegative.

This chain links TRBV6-1 with TRBJ2-3; 7 bases are shared with TRBD2. The CDR3 runs 16 residues. Germline loops: CDR1 MNHNS, CDR2 SASEGT. V lost 4 bases to trimming and J lost 6 bases; unmatched junction nucleotides: 13. The CDR3 spells CASSVPSGLPRDTQYF. CDR3 DNA sequence: TGTGCCAGCAGTGTACCTAGCGGACTTCCGCGGGATACGCAGTATTTT.

This rearrangement joins TRBV6-6 to TRBJ1-1; tentative D call: TRBD1 (6 bases). Germline CDR1 is MNHNY and CDR2 is SVGAGI (reference sequence). V lost 6 bases to trimming and J lost 1 base, with 12 bases between them. The CDR3 spans 14 residues. CDR3 amino acids: CASSSTGRNTEAFF. CDR3 in DNA: TGTGCCAGCAGCTCCACAGGGAGGAACACTGAAGCTTTCTTT.

Only a few counts were recorded for this clone. V is TRBV6-1 and J is TRBJ2-7; weak D call: TRBD2 (5 bases). The germline V gene has CDR1 MNHNS and CDR2 SASEGT. The V end was cut by 0 bases, the J end by 6 bases, with 12 bases between. This CDR3 region has 14 residues. The CDR3 protein is CASSEAPAGVEQYF. As DNA, the CDR3 is TGTGCCAGCAGTGAAGCGCCCGCCGGGGTCGAGCAGTACTTC.

The CDR3 region has the DNA TGTGCCAGCAGTCGACAGGAAGGCTATGGCTACACCTTC. Protein sequence: CASSRQEGYGYTF. This chain joins TRBV27 and TRBJ1-2; TRBD1 is a possible D gene (6 bases). The germline V gene has CDR1 MNHEY and CDR2 SMNVEV (reference sequence). CDR3 length: 13 amino acids. The V end was cut by 5 bases, the J end by 4 bases, with 11 bases between.

This clone was seen a few times. The chain carries TRBV14 and TRBJ1-1; no clear D. This CDR3 region has 13 residues. Germline values: CDR1 SGHDN, CDR2 FVKESK. V was pared by 5 bases and J by 0 bases, with 7 bases between. The CDR3 region is CASSEFVNTEAFF. The CDR3 DNA reads as TGTGCCAGCAGCGAGTTCGTGAACACTGAAGCTTTCTTT.

The chain couples TRBV15 to TRBJ2-5; D gene ambiguous. V was cut by 2 bases and J by 0 bases, with 13 bases left in between. CDR1 and CDR2 from the germline V gene are LNHNV and YYDKDF (reference sequence). The CDR3 is made up of 16 amino acids. CDR3 DNA sequence: TGTGCCACCAGCAGATCGTCGCAACTCCACCAAGAGACCCAGTACTTC. Protein sequence: CATSRSSQLHQETQYF.

The chain is built from TRBV27 and TRBJ1-1, with TRBD1 matching over 9 bases. V was pared by 5 bases and J by 11 bases, with 15 bases of the junction left unmatched. The V gene's germline CDR1 is MNHEY and CDR2 SMNVEV (reference sequence). The CDR3 totals 15 residues. The CDR3: CASSLGTGIHREAFF. CDR3 in DNA: TGTGCCAGCAGTCTCGGGACAGGGATTCACCGAGAGGCTTTCTTT.

V is TRBV23-1 and J is TRBJ1-2; D perhaps matches TRBD1 (6 bases). TRBV23-1 is an open reading frame whose function is uncertain. Trimming stripped 3 bases from V and 1 base from J, with 30 bases between. The CDR3 runs 21 residues. In DNA, the CDR3 is TGCGCCAGCAGTCATGGACTACCCAACGGTTTCGGGGGGCGTCTTAACTATGGCTACACCTTC. It specifies CASSHGLPNGFGGRLNYGYTF.

The chain employs TRBV15 and TRBJ2-7; TRBD1 aligns across 7 bases. The CDR3 is 15 residues long. V lost 0 bases to trimming and J lost 0 bases; unmatched junction nucleotides: 2. From germline, CDR1 is LNHNV and CDR2 YYDKDF (reference sequence). The CDR3 sequence is CATSRDQGVSYEQYF. The CDR3 bases are TGTGCCACCAGCAGAGATCAGGGGGTCTCCTACGAGCAGTACTTC.

The CDR3 region is CASMGAEQYF. CDR3 nucleotides: TGTGCCAGCATGGGGGCCGAGCAGTACTTC. The chain uses TRBV2 and TRBJ2-7, with D possibly TRBD1 on 6 matching bases. Trimming removed 7 bases at V and 6 bases at J, with 7 bases between. The CDR3 runs 10 residues. Germline loops: CDR1 SNHLY, CDR2 FYNNEI.

The chain joins TRBV15 to TRBJ1-4; TRBD1 might be the D (6 bases). Germline CDR1 is LNHNV and CDR2 is YYDKDF (reference sequence). The CDR3 is made up of 16 amino acids. The V end lost 0 bases, the J end lost 8 bases, and 16 bases lay between the germline ends. The CDR3 nucleotides read TGTGCCACCAGCAGAGATCGAACAGGGAAGGGAGAAAAACTGTTTTTT. It specifies CATSRDRTGKGEKLFF.